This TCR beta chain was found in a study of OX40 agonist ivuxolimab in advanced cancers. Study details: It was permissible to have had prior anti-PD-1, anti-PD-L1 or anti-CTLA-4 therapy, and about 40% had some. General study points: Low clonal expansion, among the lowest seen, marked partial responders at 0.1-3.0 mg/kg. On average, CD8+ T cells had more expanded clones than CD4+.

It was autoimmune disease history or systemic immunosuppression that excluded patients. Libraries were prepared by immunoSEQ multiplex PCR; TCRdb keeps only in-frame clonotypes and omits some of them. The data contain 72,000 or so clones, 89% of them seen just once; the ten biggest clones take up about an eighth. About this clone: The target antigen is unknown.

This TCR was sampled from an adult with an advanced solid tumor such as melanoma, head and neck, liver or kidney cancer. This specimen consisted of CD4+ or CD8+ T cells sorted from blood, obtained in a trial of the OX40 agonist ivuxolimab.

The CDR3 DNA is TGTGCCAGTAGTAACTGGTTTAGGGACACTGAAGCTTTCTTT. Its translation is CASSNWFRDTEAFF. The chain couples TRBV19 to TRBJ1-1; D gene uncertain. This CDR3 comprises 14 residues. Looked up from germline, CDR1 is LNHDA and CDR2 is SQIVND (reference sequence). Between the trimmed V and J ends, which lost 4 bases and 3 bases, there was a span of 12 bases.